What follows describes a single T cell receptor beta chain. The germline V gene encodes CDR1 SGHTA and CDR2 FQGNSA. Trimming stripped 5 bases from V and 10 bases from J, with 24 bases between. The CDR3 has 16 residues. The data stem from a study of control samples from healthy donors and cancer patients. Sequencing used immunoSEQ multiplex PCR; TCRdb keeps in-frame clones, though not all of them. The sample records around 200,000 clones, 80% to 95% being singletons. The rearrangement joins TRBV7-2 to TRBJ2-1; possible D gene TRBD2, 6 bases. The TCR sequence derives from a man aged 18 to 30 in good health. Sequencing was done on a sample of blood. The CDR3 nucleotides are TGTGCCAGCAGCCGCGGAGGGGCTGGATTGGGGGAGGAGCAGTTCTTC. This codes for CASSRGGAGLGEEQFF.